Listed below are T cell receptor beta chains from one sample, sequenced in a study of T-cell reconstitution after alpha-beta-depleted transplantation in children. TCRdb called the PCR reads again in MiXCR, with one record for every CDR3 protein. The table shows a few hundred thousand distinct CDR3 sequences, with roughly 30% occurring only once. This specimen consisted of PBMCs, obtained before TCRalphabeta/CD19-depleted stem cell transplant. These TCRs come from a boy under two years old with Wiskott-Aldrich syndrome, due to receive a stem cell transplant. CDR3s leave out the opening cysteine and the closing phenylalanine or tryptophan.

TRBJ2-3,10,TRBV30,AWSVGTDTQY
TRBJ2-1,11,TRBV5-6,ASSFWTGNEQF
TRBJ2-6,18,TRBV4-1,ASSQFLTLGRDPGANVLT
TRBJ1-6,13,TRBV7-2,ASRGWEAGNSPLH
TRBJ1-2,11,TRBV12-3/TRBV12-4,ASSFGQGNGYT
TRBJ2-3,13,TRBV5-1,ASSLKSSGTDTQY
TRBJ2-3,13,TRBV7-7,ASSRGRTGTDTQY
TRBJ2-7,13,TRBV10-3,AISGPRGSRYEQY
TRBJ2-3,13,TRBV30,AWSVRTGGTDTQY
TRBJ2-7,11,TRBV14,ASSQRARYEQY
TRBJ2-5,10,TRBV11-2,ASSSTSGTQY
TRBJ1-2,13,TRBV9,ASSVRLTGGYGYT
TRBJ2-5,13,TRBV7-9,ASSSRAGDQETQY
TRBJ2-5,13,TRBV5-1,ASSLIRTSEETQY
TRBJ2-5,11,TRBV9,ASSGGFQETQY
TRBJ2-5,14,TRBV4-2,ASSQTSGKAGETQY
TRBJ2-7,15,TRBV7-2,ASSLGPGGRGTYEQY
TRBJ2-6,15,TRBV7-3,ASSARTGYSGANVLT
TRBJ2-7,12,TRBV5-1,ASSPVAGAYEQY
TRBJ2-1,14,TRBV24-1,ATSDSSGSTYNEQF
TRBJ2-1,13,TRBV7-2,ASSLGQGSYDEQF
TRBJ2-1,12,TRBV12-3/TRBV12-4,ASSLRTSEGEQF
TRBJ1-2,11,TRBV11-2,ASSLDLGYGYT
TRBJ1-2,10,TRBV7-2,ASSRQGYGYT
TRBJ2-3,13,TRBV7-3,ASSLVGGMADTQY
TRBJ1-5,12,TRBV10-3,AISEYDGNQPQH
TRBJ1-4,16,TRBV5-1,ASERGQLVGITNEKLF